Below, 21 T cell receptor beta chains from the same sample are listed, as sequenced in a study of graft-versus-host responses after intestinal transplantation. TCRdb keeps only in-frame clones here, not all; method: immunoSEQ multiplex PCR. The table shows roughly 17,000 clones, with about 89% occurring only once. Sequenced here: bone marrow, sampled around 120 days after transplant. The receptors come from a human patient who received an intestinal transplant, so some T cells may come from the graft donor.

The CDR3 loop reads CASSEVGRAYEQYF. For the CDR3, the DNA is TGTGCCAGCAGTGAAGTCGGGAGGGCCTACGAGCAGTACTTC. The chain recombines TRBV6-1 with TRBJ2-7, with TRBD2 identical over 8 bases. Germline CDR1 and CDR2: MNHNS and SASEGT. V was pared by 1 base and J by 2 bases, with 1 base of the junction left unmatched. The CDR3 runs 14 residues.

The CDR3 DNA sequence: TGTGCCAGCAGCTTAAGGGGACTTTTACTGGGTGAAAAACTGTTTTTT. Protein product: CASSLRGLLLGEKLFF. J is TRBJ1-4 and V is TRBV7-6; possibly TRBD1 for D (5 bases). Deletions cut 2 bases from V and 7 bases from J, with 17 bases between. CDR1 is SGHVS and CDR2 is FNYEAQ in the germline V gene. CDR3 length: 16 residues.

A word on this clone: Other DNA sequences within the sample encode an identical CDR3. In DNA form, the CDR3 reads TGTGCCTGGAGTGTGGGGCTGGATACGCAGTATTTT. The encoded protein is CAWSVGLDTQYF. The chain joins TRBV30 to TRBJ2-3, with D maybe TRBD1 (5 bases). The V and J ends lost 0 bases and 6 bases respectively, with 7 bases between them. CDR3 size: 12 residues. Germline V gene data show CDR1 as GTSNPN and CDR2 as SVGIG (reference sequence).

This clone was counted once. The chain employs TRBV4-1 and TRBJ2-3; TRBD2 agrees at 8 bases. Trimming at V came to 4 bases and at J to 2 bases, leaving 5 bases not matched to a gene. Per germline, CDR1 MGHRA and CDR2 YSYEKL. The CDR3 is made up of 15 amino acids. This CDR3 is CASSPTSGDTDTQYF. The CDR3 region has the DNA TGCGCCAGCAGCCCCACTAGCGGTGACACAGATACGCAGTATTTT.

The chain links TRBV5-6 to TRBJ2-5; TRBD1 aligns across 8 bases. Matching the DNA end better, TRBJ2-7 makes the J call doubtful. In germline, CDR1 is SGHDT, CDR2 YYEEEE. The CDR3 covers 12 residues. CDR3 nucleotides: TGTGCCAGCAGCTGGACAGGGAACGAGCAGTACTTC. This translates into CASSWTGNEQYF.

The chain recombines TRBV6-4 with TRBJ2-4, with 11 bases fitting TRBD2. CDR3 length: 18 residues. Germline lookup yields CDR1 MRHNA and CDR2 SNTAGT. V shed 6 bases, J shed 0 bases, and the junction held 10 bases outside the gene matches. In DNA form, the CDR3 reads TGTGCCAGCAGCGTAGGGACTAGCGGAGGGATAGCCAAAAACATTCAGTACTTC. Its translation: CASSVGTSGGIAKNIQYF.

The rearrangement joins TRBV14 to TRBJ1-4, with D perhaps matching TRBD1 (5 bases). V lost 5 bases and J lost 4, with 11 bases in between. The CDR3 has 14 amino acids. Germline CDR1 reads SGHDN; CDR2 reads FVKESK. The CDR3 spells CASSTRGVNEKLFF. For the CDR3, the DNA is TGTGCCAGCAGCACCCGGGGGGTTAATGAAAAACTGTTTTTT.

V usage is TRBV6-5 and J usage is TRBJ1-1, with D perhaps matching TRBD1 (5 bases). The CDR3 contains 14 residues. The V end was cut by 7 bases, the J end by 5 bases, with 17 bases between. Germline CDR1 MNHEY, CDR2 SVGAGI. CDR3 protein: CASTPYSGGTEAFF. DNA of the CDR3: TGTGCCAGCACCCCTTACTCCGGGGGGACTGAAGCTTTCTTT.

On this clone: Other nucleotide sequences from this sample produce the same CDR3. The chain carries TRBV9 and TRBJ2-7, with 14 nucleotides matching TRBD2. Germline V gene data show CDR1 as SGDLS and CDR2 as YYNGEE. The CDR3 has 18 residues. V trimming: 0 bases; J trimming: 7 bases; junction bases outside the gene matches: 12. CDR3: CASSVAGTSGRAYGEQYF. The CDR3, as DNA: TGTGCCAGCAGCGTAGCTGGGACTAGCGGGAGAGCCTATGGGGAGCAGTACTTC.

V usage is TRBV5-4 and J usage is TRBJ2-7; D unclear. V gave up 9 bases and J gave up 1 base, with 17 bases separating them. Germline V gene lookup returns CDR1 SGHNT and CDR2 YYREEE (reference sequence). The CDR3 spans 14 residues. CDR3 loop: CATLQHGRSYEQYF. CDR3 in DNA: TGTGCCACCTTGCAGCACGGAAGGTCCTACGAGCAGTACTTC.

The chain links TRBV29-1 to TRBJ2-7; D is perhaps TRBD2 (7 bases). The germline V gene encodes CDR1 SQVTM and CDR2 ANQGSEA. Trimming took off 4 bases at V and 0 bases at J, with 13 bases between the two ends. The CDR3 extends over 14 amino acids. The CDR3 loop is CSVGEGGASYEQYF. CDR3 coding DNA: TGCAGCGTTGGGGAGGGGGGGGCCTCCTACGAGCAGTACTTC.

This clone was observed a few times. This sequence joins TRBV5-1 and TRBJ2-5; weak D call: TRBD2 (6 bases). The CDR3 spans 13 residues. Trimming removed 9 bases at V and 1 base at J, with 13 bases between. Germline loops: CDR1 SGHRS, CDR2 YFSETQ. DNA for the CDR3: TGCGCCAAGCGCGGGGAGAGCCAAGAGACCCAGTACTTC. Amino acids: CAKRGESQETQYF.

This clone was detected only once. This rearrangement joins TRBV5-5 to TRBJ1-3; D ambiguous. The V gene lost 1 base and the J gene lost 4 bases, with 15 bases spanning the gap. The germline gives CDR1 SGHKS, CDR2 YYEKEE (reference sequence). This CDR3 spans 16 amino acids. CDR3 bases: TGTGCCAGCAGCTTGTTAGGGAACTCACTCGGAAACACCATATATTTT. Translated: CASSLLGNSLGNTIYF.

This chain connects TRBV7-3 to TRBJ2-3; D gene unclear. CDR3 size: 13 residues. Germline-derived CDR1 and CDR2 are SGHTA and FQGTGA. Deletions cut 5 bases from V and 5 bases from J, with 11 bases between. The CDR3 sequence is CASSPPTRDTQYF. Written as DNA, the CDR3 is TGTGCCAGCAGCCCACCGACGAGAGATACGCAGTATTTT.

V is TRBV19 and J is TRBJ2-1, with 13 positions matching TRBD2. With V trimmed by 6 bases and J by 2 bases, 1 base remained unmatched. Per germline, CDR1 LNHDA and CDR2 SQIVND (reference sequence). The CDR3 spans 15 residues. This chain's CDR3 is CASRLAGGPYNEQFF. CDR3 DNA sequence: TGTGCCAGTAGACTAGCGGGAGGGCCCTACAATGAGCAGTTCTTC.

This chain links TRBV13 with TRBJ2-1, with D possibly matching TRBD1 (6 bases). CDR1 is PRHDT and CDR2 is FYEKMQ in the germline V gene (reference sequence). The CDR3 covers 12 residues. Trimming cost V 6 bases and J 10 bases, with 13 bases left between them. Written as DNA, the CDR3 is TGTGCCAGCAGGTCCGGGACACAGGAGCAGTTCTTC. It translates to CASRSGTQEQFF.

A single count supports this clone. The gene calls are TRBV6-5 and TRBJ1-3; D gene ambiguous. The germline V gene encodes CDR1 MNHEY and CDR2 SVGAGI. The CDR3 has 15 amino acids. V shed 0 bases and J shed 0 bases, with 6 bases lying between them. CDR3 region: CASSYSTASGNTIYF. CDR3 nucleotides: TGTGCCAGCAGTTACTCGACCGCCTCTGGAAACACCATATATTTT.

The chain is built from TRBV20-1 and TRBJ1-2; D gene unclear. Germline lookup yields CDR1 DFQATT and CDR2 SNEGSKA (reference sequence). The V end lost 0 bases, the J end lost 7 bases, and 6 bases lay between the germline ends. The CDR3 is made up of 11 amino acids. The CDR3 region is CSARDGAGYTF. The CDR3 coding sequence is TGCAGTGCTAGAGACGGCGCTGGCTACACCTTC.

The rearrangement uses TRBV5-6 and TRBJ1-1; D might be TRBD1 (5 bases). Germline V gives CDR1 SGHDT, CDR2 YYEEEE. Trimming removed 0 bases from V and 2 bases from J, with 8 bases in between. This CDR3 has 14 amino acids. CDR3 sequence reads: CASSLDDSNTEAFF. The CDR3 nucleotides are TGTGCCAGCAGCTTGGACGACAGTAACACTGAAGCTTTCTTT.

V is TRBV7-3 and J is TRBJ2-5; D gene unclear. The germline gives CDR1 SGHTA, CDR2 FQGTGA. This CDR3 region has 14 residues. Trimming cost V 4 bases and J 2 bases, with 11 bases left between them. CDR3: CASSSGSPQETQYF. The CDR3 nucleotides are TGTGCCAGCAGCTCCGGGTCCCCTCAAGAGACCCAGTACTTC. Full variable domain (rest looked up from reference TRBV7-3 and TRBJ2-5): GAGVSQTPSNKVTEKGKYVELRCDPISGHTALYWYRQSLGQGPEFLIYFQGTGAADDSGLPNDRFFAVRPEGSVSTLKIQRTERGDSAVYLCASSSGSPQETQYFGPGTRLLVL.

The rearrangement links TRBV19 to TRBJ2-5; D is unresolved. Trimming removed 5 bases at V and 5 bases at J, with 15 bases between. This CDR3 is built from 14 residues. Per germline, CDR1 LNHDA and CDR2 SQIVND (reference sequence). The CDR3 nucleotides read TGTGCCAGTAGTGCTAGAGTGGGAACGGAGACCCAGTACTTC. Encoded protein: CASSARVGTETQYF.